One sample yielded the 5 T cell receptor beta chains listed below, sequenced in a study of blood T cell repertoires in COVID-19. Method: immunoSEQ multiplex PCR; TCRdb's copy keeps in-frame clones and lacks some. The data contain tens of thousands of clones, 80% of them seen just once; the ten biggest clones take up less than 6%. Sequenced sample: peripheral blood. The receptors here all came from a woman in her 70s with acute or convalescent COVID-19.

This CDR3 reads CASNWVGGASETQYF. In DNA form, the CDR3 reads TGCGCCAGCAACTGGGTCGGGGGGGCGTCAGAGACCCAGTACTTC. The chain couples TRBV10-1 to TRBJ2-5; TRBD2 matches 8 bases. The CDR3 is 15 residues long. Germline V gene lookup returns CDR1 WNHNN and CDR2 SYGVQD (reference sequence). V trimming: 7 bases; J trimming: 4 bases; junction bases outside the gene matches: 11.

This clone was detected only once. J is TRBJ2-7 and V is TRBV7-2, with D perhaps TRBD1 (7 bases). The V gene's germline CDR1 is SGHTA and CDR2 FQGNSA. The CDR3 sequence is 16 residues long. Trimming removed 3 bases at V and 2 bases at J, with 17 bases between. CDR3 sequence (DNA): TGTGCCAGCAGCTTCCGCGGGACAGTCTCAGCCTACGAGCAGTACTTC. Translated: CASSFRGTVSAYEQYF.

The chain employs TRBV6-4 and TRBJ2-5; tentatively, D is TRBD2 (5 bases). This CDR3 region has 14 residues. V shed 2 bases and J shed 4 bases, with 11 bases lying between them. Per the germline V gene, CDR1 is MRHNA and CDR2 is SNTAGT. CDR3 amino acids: CASSDPASSETQYF. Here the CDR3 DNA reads TGTGCCAGCAGTGACCCCGCTAGCTCAGAGACCCAGTACTTC.

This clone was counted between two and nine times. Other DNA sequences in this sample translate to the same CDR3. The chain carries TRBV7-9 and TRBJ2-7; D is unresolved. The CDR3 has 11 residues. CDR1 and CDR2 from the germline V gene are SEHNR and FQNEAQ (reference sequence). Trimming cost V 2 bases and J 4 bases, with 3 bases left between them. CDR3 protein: CASSLSYEQYF. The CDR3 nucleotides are TGTGCCAGCAGCTTATCGTACGAGCAGTACTTC.

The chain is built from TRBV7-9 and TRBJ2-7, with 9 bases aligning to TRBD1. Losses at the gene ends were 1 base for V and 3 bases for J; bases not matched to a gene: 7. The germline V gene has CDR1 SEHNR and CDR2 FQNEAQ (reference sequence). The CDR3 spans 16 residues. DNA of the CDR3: TGTGCCAGCAGCTTAGTACCGGGACAGGGAGACTACGAGCAGTACTTC. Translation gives CASSLVPGQGDYEQYF.